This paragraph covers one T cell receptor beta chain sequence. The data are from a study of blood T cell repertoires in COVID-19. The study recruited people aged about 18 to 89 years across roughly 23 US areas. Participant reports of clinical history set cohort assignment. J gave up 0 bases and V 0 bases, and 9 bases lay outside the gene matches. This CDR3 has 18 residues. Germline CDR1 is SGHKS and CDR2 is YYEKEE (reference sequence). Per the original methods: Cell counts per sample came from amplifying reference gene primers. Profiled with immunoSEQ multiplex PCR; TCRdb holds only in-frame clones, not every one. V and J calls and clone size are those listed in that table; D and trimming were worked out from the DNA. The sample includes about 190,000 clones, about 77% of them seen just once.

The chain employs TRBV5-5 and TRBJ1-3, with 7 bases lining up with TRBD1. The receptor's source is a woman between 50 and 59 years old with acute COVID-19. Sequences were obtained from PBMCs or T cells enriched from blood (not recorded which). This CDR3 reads CASSLEGSDRSSGNTIYF. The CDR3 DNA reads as TGTGCCAGCAGCTTGGAAGGTTCGGACAGGTCCTCTGGAAACACCATATATTTT.